What follows is one T cell receptor beta chain and its context. Its antigen remains unknown. PCR involved 60 Vbeta and 13 Jbeta primers. Repertoires were generated with immunoSEQ multiplex PCR, while TCRdb's copy carries only in-frame clones and drops some. Of approximately 55,000 clones in the sample, 81% were seen once. These data belong to a study of cytomegalovirus exposure and HLA in healthy donors. Study-level points and caveats: More clonal expansion characterized HLA-associated TCR beta chains than equally common others in a later analysis.

Germline V gives CDR1 SEHNR, CDR2 FQNEAQ (reference sequence). The V end was cut by 5 bases, the J end by 8 bases, with 9 bases between. The CDR3 spans 11 residues. Sequencing was done on a sample of PBMCs. The clonotype was recovered from a boy between 10 and 17 years old in good health and CMV-seropositive. The chain recombines TRBV7-9 with TRBJ1-1; D is ambiguous. This CDR3 reads CASSPFVEAFF. CDR3 DNA: TGTGCCAGCAGCCCGTTTGTGGAAGCTTTCTTT.